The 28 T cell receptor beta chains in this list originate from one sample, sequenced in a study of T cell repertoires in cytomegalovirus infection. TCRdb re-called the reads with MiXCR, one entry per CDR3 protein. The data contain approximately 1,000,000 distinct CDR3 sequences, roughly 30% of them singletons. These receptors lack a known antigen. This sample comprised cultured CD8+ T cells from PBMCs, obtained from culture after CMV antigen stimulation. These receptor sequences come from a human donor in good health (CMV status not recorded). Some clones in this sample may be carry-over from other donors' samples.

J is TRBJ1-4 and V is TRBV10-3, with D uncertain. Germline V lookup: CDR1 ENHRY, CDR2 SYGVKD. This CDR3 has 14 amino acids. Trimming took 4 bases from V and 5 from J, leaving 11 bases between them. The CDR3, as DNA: TGTGCCATCAGTGCTGAGGGCGGCAATGAAAAACTGTTTTTT. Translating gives CAISAEGGNEKLFF.

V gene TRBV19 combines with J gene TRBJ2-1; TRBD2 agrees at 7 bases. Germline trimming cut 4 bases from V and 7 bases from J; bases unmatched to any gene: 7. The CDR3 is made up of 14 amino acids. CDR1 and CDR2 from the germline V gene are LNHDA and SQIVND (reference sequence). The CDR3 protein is CASSTSWGGNEQFF. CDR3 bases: TGTGCCAGTAGTACCTCATGGGGGGGGAATGAGCAGTTCTTC.

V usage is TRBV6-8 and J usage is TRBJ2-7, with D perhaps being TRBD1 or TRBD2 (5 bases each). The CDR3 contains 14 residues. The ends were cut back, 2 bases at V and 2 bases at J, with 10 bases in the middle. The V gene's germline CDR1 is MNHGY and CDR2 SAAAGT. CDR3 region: CASSYRGPPYEQYF. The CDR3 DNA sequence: TGTGCCAGCAGTTACAGGGGACCCCCCTACGAGCAGTACTTC.

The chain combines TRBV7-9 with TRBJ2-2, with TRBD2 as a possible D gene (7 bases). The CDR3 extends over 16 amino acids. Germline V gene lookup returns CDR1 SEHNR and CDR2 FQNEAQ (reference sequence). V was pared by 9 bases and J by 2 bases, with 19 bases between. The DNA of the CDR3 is TGTGCCAGTCCCGACGGGGGGCGGCCCAACACCGGGGAGCTGTTTTTT. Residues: CASPDGGRPNTGELFF.

This CDR3 is CASSPRLAGVNEQFF. For the CDR3, the DNA is TGTGCCAGCAGCCCCCGACTAGCGGGGGTTAATGAGCAGTTCTTC. The chain combines TRBV7-4 with TRBJ2-1, with 12 positions matching TRBD2. This CDR3 has 15 amino acids. The V gene's germline CDR1 is SGHVT and CDR2 SQSDAQ. V was clipped by 5 bases and J by 7 bases; unmatched bases: 6.

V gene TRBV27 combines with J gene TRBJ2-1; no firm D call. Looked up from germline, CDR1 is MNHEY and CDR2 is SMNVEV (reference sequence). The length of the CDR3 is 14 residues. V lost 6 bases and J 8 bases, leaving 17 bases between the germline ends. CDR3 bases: TGTGCCAGCAGAATAGCCACTCTAGTAGATGAGCAGTTCTTC. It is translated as CASRIATLVDEQFF.

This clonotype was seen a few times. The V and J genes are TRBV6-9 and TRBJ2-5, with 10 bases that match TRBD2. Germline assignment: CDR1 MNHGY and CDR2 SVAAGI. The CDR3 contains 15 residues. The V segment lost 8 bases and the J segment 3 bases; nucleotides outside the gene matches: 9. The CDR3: CASPLSSGGKETQYF. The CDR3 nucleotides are TGTGCCAGCCCCCTTTCTAGCGGGGGCAAAGAGACCCAGTACTTC.

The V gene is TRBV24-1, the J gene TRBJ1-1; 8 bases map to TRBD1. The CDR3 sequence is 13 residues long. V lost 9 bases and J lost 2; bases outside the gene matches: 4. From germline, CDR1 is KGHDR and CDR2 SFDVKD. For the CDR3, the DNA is TGTGCCACCTGGGCAGGGGGCAACACTGAAGCTTTCTTT. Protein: CATWAGGNTEAFF.

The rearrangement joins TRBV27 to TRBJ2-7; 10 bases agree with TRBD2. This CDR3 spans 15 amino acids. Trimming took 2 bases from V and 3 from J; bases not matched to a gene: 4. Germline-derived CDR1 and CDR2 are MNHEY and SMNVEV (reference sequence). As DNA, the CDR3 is TGTGCCAGCAGTTTAACTAGCGGGGTGGGCTACGAGCAGTACTTC. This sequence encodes CASSLTSGVGYEQYF.

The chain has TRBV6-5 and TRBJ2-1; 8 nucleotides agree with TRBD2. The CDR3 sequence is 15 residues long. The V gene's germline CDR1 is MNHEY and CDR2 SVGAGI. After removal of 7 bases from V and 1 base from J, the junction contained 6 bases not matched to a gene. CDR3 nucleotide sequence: TGTGCCAGCACCCGGGAGGGGGGGTCCTACAATGAGCAGTTCTTC. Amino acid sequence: CASTREGGSYNEQFF.

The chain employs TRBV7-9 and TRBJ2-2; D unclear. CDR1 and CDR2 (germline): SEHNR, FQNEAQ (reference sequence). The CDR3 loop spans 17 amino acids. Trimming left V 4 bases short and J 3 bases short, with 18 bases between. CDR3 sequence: CASSYRAPRLDTGELFF. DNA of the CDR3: TGTGCCAGCAGCTACCGGGCCCCCCGGTTGGACACCGGGGAGCTGTTTTTT.

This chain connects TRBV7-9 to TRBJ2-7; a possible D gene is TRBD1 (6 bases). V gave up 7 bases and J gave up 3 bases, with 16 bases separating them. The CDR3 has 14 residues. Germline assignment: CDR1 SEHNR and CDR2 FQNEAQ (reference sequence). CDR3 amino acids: CASTTTGPNYEQYF. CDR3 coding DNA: TGTGCCAGCACTACGACAGGCCCCAACTACGAGCAGTACTTC. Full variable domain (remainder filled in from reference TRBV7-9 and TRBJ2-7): DTGVSQNPRHKITKRGQNVTFRCDPISEHNRLYWYRQTLGQGPEFLTYFQNEAQLEKSRLLSDRFSAERPKGSFSTLEIQRTEQGDSAMYLCASTTTGPNYEQYFGPGTRLTVT.

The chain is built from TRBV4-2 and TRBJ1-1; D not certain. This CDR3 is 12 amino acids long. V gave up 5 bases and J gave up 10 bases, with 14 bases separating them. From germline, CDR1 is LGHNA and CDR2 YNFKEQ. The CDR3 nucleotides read TGTGCCAGCAGCACCACGGGGTGGGTAGCTTTCTTT. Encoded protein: CASSTTGWVAFF.

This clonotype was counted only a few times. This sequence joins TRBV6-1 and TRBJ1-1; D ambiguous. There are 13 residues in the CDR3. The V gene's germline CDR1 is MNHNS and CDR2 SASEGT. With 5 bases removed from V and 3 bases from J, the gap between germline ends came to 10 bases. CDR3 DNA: TGTGCCAGCAGTACACTTATGGACACTGAAGCTTTCTTT. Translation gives CASSTLMDTEAFF.

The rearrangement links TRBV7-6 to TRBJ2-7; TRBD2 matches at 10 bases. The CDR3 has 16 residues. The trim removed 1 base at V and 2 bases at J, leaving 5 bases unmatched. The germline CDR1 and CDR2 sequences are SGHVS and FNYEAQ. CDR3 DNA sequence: TGTGCCAGCAGCTTAGTAGGTAGCGGGGGGCCCTACGAGCAGTACGTC. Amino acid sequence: CASSLVGSGGPYEQYV.

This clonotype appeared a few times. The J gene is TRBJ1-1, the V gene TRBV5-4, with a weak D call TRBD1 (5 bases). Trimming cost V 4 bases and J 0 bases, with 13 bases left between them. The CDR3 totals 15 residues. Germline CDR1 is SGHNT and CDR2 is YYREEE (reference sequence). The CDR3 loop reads CASSPETEMNTEAFF. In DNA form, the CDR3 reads TGTGCCAGCAGCCCGGAGACAGAGATGAACACTGAAGCTTTCTTT.

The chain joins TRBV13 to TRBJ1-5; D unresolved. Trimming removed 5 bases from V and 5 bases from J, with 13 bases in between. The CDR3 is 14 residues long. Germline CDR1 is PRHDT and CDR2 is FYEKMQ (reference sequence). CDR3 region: CASSAGGEDQPQHF. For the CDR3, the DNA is TGTGCCAGCAGCGCAGGTGGCGAGGATCAGCCCCAGCATTTT.

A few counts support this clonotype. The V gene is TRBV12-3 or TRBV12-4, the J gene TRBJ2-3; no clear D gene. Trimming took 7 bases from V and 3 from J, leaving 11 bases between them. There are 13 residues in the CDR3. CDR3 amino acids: CASTHPTTDTQYF. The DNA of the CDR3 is TGTGCCAGCACCCACCCGACGACAGATACGCAGTATTTT.

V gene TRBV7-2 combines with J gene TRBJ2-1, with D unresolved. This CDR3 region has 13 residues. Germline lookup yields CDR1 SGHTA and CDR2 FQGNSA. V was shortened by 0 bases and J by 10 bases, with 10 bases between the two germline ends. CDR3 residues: CASSLASGQEQFF. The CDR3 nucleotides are TGTGCCAGCAGCTTAGCCTCAGGTCAAGAGCAGTTCTTC.

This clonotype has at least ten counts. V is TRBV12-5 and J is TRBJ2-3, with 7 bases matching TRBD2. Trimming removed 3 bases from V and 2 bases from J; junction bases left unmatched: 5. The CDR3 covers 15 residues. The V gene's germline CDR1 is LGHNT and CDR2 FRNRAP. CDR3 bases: TGTGCTAGTGGTTTCCGAGCGGGATCCACAGATACGCAGTATTTT. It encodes CASGFRAGSTDTQYF.

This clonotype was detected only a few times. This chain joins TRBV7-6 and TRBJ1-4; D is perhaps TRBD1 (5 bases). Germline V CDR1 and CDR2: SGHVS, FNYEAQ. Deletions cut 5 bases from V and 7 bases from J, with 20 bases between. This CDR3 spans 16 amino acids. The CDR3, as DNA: TGTGCCAGCAGCCTAAGGGAGACAGCAGGGATTGAAAAACTGTTTTTT. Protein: CASSLRETAGIEKLFF.

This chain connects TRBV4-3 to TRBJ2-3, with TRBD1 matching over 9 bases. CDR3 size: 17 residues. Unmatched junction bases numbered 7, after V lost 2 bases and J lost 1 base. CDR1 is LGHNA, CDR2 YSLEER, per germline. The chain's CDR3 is CASSQYLRDRGTDTQYF. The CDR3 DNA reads TGCGCCAGCAGCCAATATCTCCGGGACAGGGGCACAGATACGCAGTATTTT.

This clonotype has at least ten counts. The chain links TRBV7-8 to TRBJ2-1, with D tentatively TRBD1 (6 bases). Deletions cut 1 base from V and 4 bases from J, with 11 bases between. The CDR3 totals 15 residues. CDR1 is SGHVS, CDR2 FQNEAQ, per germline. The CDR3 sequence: CASSLVGADYNEQFF. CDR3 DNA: TGTGCCAGCAGCTTAGTGGGGGCTGATTACAATGAGCAGTTCTTC.

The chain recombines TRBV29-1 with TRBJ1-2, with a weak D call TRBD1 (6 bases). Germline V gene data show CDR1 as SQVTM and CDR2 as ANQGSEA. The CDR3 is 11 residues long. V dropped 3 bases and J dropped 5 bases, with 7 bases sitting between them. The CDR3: CSVEGAYGYTF. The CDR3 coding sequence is TGCAGCGTTGAGGGGGCGTATGGCTACACCTTC.

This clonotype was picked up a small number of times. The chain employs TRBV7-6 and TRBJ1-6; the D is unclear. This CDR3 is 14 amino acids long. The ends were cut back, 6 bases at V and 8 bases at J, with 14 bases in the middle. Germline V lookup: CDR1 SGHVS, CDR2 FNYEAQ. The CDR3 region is CASRETILDSPLHF. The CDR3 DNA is TGTGCCAGCAGAGAGACCATATTAGATTCACCCCTCCACTTT.

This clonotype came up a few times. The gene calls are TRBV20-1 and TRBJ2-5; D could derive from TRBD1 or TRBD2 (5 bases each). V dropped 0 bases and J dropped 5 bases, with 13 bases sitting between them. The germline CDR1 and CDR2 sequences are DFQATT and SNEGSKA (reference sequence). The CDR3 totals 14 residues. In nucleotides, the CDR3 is TGCAGTGCTAGAGACCCCCAGGGCGGGGAGACCCAGTACTTC. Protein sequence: CSARDPQGGETQYF.

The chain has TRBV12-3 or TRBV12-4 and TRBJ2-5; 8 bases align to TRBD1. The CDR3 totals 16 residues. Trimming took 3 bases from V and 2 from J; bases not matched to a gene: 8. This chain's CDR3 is CASSFIGTGVQETQYF. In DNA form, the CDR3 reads TGTGCCAGCAGTTTCATTGGGACAGGAGTACAAGAGACCCAGTACTTC.

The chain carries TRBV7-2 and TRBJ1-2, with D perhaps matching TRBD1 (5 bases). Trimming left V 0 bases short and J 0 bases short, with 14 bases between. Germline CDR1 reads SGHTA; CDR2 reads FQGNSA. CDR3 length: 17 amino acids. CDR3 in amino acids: CTSSLAGGWGPNYGYTF. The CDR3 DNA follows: TGTACCAGCAGCTTAGCCGGCGGGTGGGGCCCTAACTATGGCTACACCTTC.